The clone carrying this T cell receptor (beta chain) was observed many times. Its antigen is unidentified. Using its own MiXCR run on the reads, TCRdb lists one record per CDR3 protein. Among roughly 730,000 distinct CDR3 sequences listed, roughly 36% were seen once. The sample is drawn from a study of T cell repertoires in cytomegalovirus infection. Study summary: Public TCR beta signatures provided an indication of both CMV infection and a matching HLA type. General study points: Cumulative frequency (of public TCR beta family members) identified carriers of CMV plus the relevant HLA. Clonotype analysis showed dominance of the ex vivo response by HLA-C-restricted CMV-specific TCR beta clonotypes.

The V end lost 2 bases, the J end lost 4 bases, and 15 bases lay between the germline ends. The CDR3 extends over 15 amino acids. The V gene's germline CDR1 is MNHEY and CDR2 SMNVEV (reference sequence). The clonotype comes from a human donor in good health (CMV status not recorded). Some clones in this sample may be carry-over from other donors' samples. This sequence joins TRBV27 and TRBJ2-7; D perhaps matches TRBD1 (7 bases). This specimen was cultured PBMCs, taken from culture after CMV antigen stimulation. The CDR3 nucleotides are TGTGCCAGCAGTTTAGACCCAGGGGGGATTTACGAGCAGTACTTC. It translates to CASSLDPGGIYEQYF.